Sequencing of this T cell receptor beta chain was carried out in a study of blood T cell repertoires in COVID-19. Study-wide background: From T cells, B-cell-depleted T cells, or PBMCs came the material, which was cDNA or gDNA.

Authors' methods: Nucleated cell counts were estimated from reference gene primer amplification. The data were produced by immunoSEQ multiplex PCR, yet TCRdb's version contains in-frame clones alone and is incomplete. V, J and clone size are those of that table, while D and trimming were read from the DNA. The sample contains hundreds of thousands of clones, nearly 90% of which appear only once. The study assigned cohorts using participant-reported clinical history. The sequencing input was PBMCs or T cells enriched from blood (not recorded which). The receptor was isolated from a woman aged 18 to 35 with acute COVID-19.

CDR3: CAWTTGGGGYGYTF. DNA for the CDR3: TGTGCCTGGACCACGGGTGGGGGCGGCTATGGCTACACCTTC. The chain is built from TRBV30 and TRBJ1-2, with D tentatively TRBD1 (6 bases). CDR1 and CDR2 from the germline V gene are GTSNPN and SVGIG (reference sequence). This CDR3 contains 14 residues. Trimming left V 4 bases short and J 4 bases short, with 16 bases between.